This T cell receptor (beta chain) was sequenced for a study of T cell changes during pregnancy in multiple sclerosis. Sequencing used immunoSEQ multiplex PCR; TCRdb keeps in-frame clones, though not all of them. The sample has 40,000 to 50,000 clones; 89% are singletons. V lost 4 bases, J lost 5 bases, and 11 bases stayed unmatched. This CDR3 comprises 15 residues. CDR1 SGHNT and CDR2 YYREEE come from the germline V gene (reference sequence). This clonotype was sampled from a female donor with multiple sclerosis, enrolled in a pregnancy study. The sequenced sample was CD4+ T cells from peripheral blood mononuclear cells, obtained in the first trimester of pregnancy. The chain couples TRBV5-4 to TRBJ2-7; 8 bases fit TRBD1. The CDR3 sequence: CASSPTRTGNDEQYF. Here the CDR3 DNA reads TGTGCCAGCAGCCCGACTAGGACAGGGAACGACGAGCAGTACTTC.